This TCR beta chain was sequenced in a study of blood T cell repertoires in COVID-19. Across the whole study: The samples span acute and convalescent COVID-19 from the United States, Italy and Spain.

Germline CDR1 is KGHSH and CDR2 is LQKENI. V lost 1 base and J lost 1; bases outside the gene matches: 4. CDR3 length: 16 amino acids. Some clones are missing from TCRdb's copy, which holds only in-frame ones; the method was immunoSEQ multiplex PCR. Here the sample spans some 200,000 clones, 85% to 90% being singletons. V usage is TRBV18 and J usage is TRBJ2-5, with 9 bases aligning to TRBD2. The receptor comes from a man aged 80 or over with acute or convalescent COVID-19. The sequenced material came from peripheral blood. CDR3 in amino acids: CASSPRGRASQETQYF. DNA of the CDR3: TGTGCCAGCTCACCACGCGGGAGGGCCTCCCAAGAGACCCAGTACTTC.